What follows describes a single T cell receptor beta chain. This entry is derived from a study of CD8 T cells in Susac syndrome. Random hexamers primed reverse transcription of about 0.45 to 1 ug RNA. immunoSEQ multiplex PCR amplified TCR beta CDR3 across 54 Vbeta, 13 Jbeta. MiXCR, applied by TCRdb to the immunoSEQ multiplex PCR reads, yields one record per CDR3 protein. The profile shows more than 250,000 distinct CDR3 sequences, under 95% of them singletons. The sequence came from a human donor with multiple sclerosis. Sequences were obtained from CD4+ T cells from PBMCs.

In DNA form, the CDR3 reads TGTGCCAGCAGCCCAAGCAGACAGGGACGCACTGAAGCTTTCTTT. Residues: CASSPSRQGRTEAFF. The V gene is TRBV4-2, the J gene TRBJ1-1; TRBD1 matches 7 bases. The CDR3 runs 15 residues. Germline CDR1 LGHNA, CDR2 YNFKEQ. The V gene end was trimmed by 4 bases and the J gene end by 4 bases; junction bases not matched to a gene: 9.